Given below is one T cell receptor beta chain in context. Unique molecular identifiers were affixed to single, distinct cDNA molecules. Via MiXCR, TCRdb re-called the 5' RACE reads, giving one row per CDR3 protein. The sample lists about 97,000 distinct CDR3 sequences; more than 9.5% were seen once. This record comes from a study of early T cells in non-severe SARS-CoV-2 infection. The CDR3 sequence is 15 residues long. Germline V CDR1 and CDR2: SGHNT, YYREEE (reference sequence). V shed 6 bases and J shed 1 base, with 16 bases lying between them. The V call is TRBV5-4, the J call TRBJ1-2; D possibly corresponds to TRBD1 (5 bases). The receptor's source is an adult who was a healthcare worker with PCR-confirmed SARS-CoV-2 infection or an uninfected control (not recorded which). The sample was whole blood, taken at baseline. CDR3 in DNA: TGTGCCAGCAAAGGGGCCCCAGGATATAACTATGGCTACACCTTC. The encoded protein is CASKGAPGYNYGYTF.